The next 28 T cell receptor beta chains were all read from a single sample in a study of T cells expressing NK-cell markers. TCRdb reprocessed the 5' RACE reads, with one entry per CDR3 protein and no DNA. Its clone listing holds about 430,000 distinct CDR3 sequences. Sequencing was done on a sample of blood T cells: a sorted CD56 or NKG2C T cell subset, CD4+ or CD8+ T cells, or bulk PBMC T cells (not recorded which). Source of these receptors: a woman aged 50 to 65 in good health.

V is TRBV3-1 and J is TRBJ2-1; TCRdb's D gene call, TRBD2, goes unchecked for lack of DNA. Germline V gene sequence: CDR1 LGHDT, CDR2 YNNKEL (reference sequence). The length of the CDR3 is 15 residues. The CDR3 loop reads CASSQGSGRYNEQFF.

The chain uses TRBV15 and TRBJ1-5. The length of the CDR3 is 13 residues. Per germline, CDR1 LNHNV and CDR2 YYDKDF (reference sequence). The CDR3 here is CATSRVQGQPQHF. Full variable domain (outside the CDR3, taken from reference TRBV15 and TRBJ1-5): DAMVIQNPRYQVTQFGKPVTLSCSQTLNHNVMYWYQQKSSQAPKLLFHYYDKDFNNEADTPDNFQSRRPNTSFCFLDIRSPGLGDTAMYLCATSRVQGQPQHFGDGTRLSIL.

This chain connects TRBV5-1 to TRBJ2-7; TCRdb picks TRBD1, but there is no DNA to check that call. The V gene's germline CDR1 is SGHRS and CDR2 YFSETQ. This CDR3 has 14 residues. CDR3 protein: CASSRLRTGDEQYF.

The gene calls are TRBV25-1 and TRBJ2-6. Germline V CDR1 and CDR2: MGHDK, SYGVNS. The CDR3 extends over 16 amino acids. The CDR3 reads CASSEYSGSGANVLTF. Complete variable domain (other parts from reference TRBV25-1 and TRBJ2-6): EADIYQTPRYLVIGTGKKITLECSQTMGHDKMYWYQQDPGMELHLIHYSYGVNSTEKGDLSSESTVSRIRTEHFPLTLESARPSHTSQYLCASSEYSGSGANVLTFGAGSRLTVL.

V usage is TRBV24-1 and J usage is TRBJ2-3; TCRdb's assignment of TRBD1 cannot be checked, as there is no DNA. This CDR3 has 15 amino acids. CDR1 is KGHDR, CDR2 SFDVKD, per germline. CDR3 sequence: CATSAGQTSTDTQYF.

The chain has TRBV12-3 or TRBV12-4 and TRBJ2-6; TCRdb proposes TRBD1, but this gene call is untestable without DNA. This CDR3 is built from 17 residues. CDR3 amino acids: CASSWDSGFEGANVLTF.

The chain employs TRBV10-3 and TRBJ1-1; the D call from TCRdb, TRBD1, cannot be confirmed without DNA. The CDR3 has 15 residues. The germline V gene encodes CDR1 ENHRY and CDR2 SYGVKD. CDR3 sequence: CAISRGGQKNTEAFF.

This CDR3 is CASGPGTVKGEKLFF. V usage is TRBV12-3 or TRBV12-4 and J usage is TRBJ1-4; with no DNA, the TCRdb D assignment of TRBD1 cannot be verified. The CDR3 is made up of 15 amino acids.

V and J are TRBV24-1 and TRBJ2-1; the D gene TCRdb calls, TRBD2, cannot be checked with no DNA. Germline assignment: CDR1 KGHDR and CDR2 SFDVKD. This CDR3 spans 15 amino acids. CDR3 sequence: CATSDLRRGLNEQFF.

This rearrangement joins TRBV29-1 to TRBJ2-6; no DNA is available, so the TRBD1 call from TCRdb remains unchecked. CDR3 length: 15 residues. CDR1 is SQVTM and CDR2 is ANQGSEA in the germline V gene. CDR3 residues: CSVQDRRSGANVLTF.

The rearrangement links TRBV25-1 to TRBJ1-2; TCRdb selects TRBD1, and the lack of DNA leaves this call unchecked. Germline assignment: CDR1 MGHDK and CDR2 SYGVNS. This CDR3 comprises 15 residues. CDR3 sequence: CASRDTGKGVYGYTF.

The chain employs TRBV7-8 and TRBJ1-5; the D call from TCRdb, TRBD1, cannot be confirmed without DNA. Per germline, CDR1 SGHVS and CDR2 FQNEAQ. The CDR3 has 16 residues. The CDR3 sequence is CASSFSRVYGNQPQHF.

The V gene is TRBV4-2, the J gene TRBJ1-1; TCRdb selects TRBD1, and the lack of DNA leaves this call unchecked. CDR1 is LGHNA and CDR2 is YNFKEQ in the germline V gene. The CDR3 runs to 14 residues. CDR3 in amino acids: CASSQAREDTEAFF.

The chain links TRBV9 to TRBJ1-2; there is no DNA to check the TCRdb D call of TRBD1. The CDR3 length is 14 residues. The germline CDR1 and CDR2 sequences are SGDLS and YYNGEE. Here the CDR3 reads CASSVGQGDYGYTF.

V and J are TRBV29-1 and TRBJ1-1; TCRdb's assignment of TRBD1 cannot be checked, as there is no DNA. There are 11 residues in the CDR3. Germline V gives CDR1 SQVTM, CDR2 ANQGSEA. CDR3: CSAGGTGGAFF.

The chain recombines TRBV6-5 with TRBJ2-3. Germline lookup yields CDR1 MNHEY and CDR2 SVGAGI. The CDR3 contains 15 residues. The CDR3 sequence: CASSYSRLVPDTQYF.

The V call is TRBV12-3 or TRBV12-4, the J call TRBJ2-7; TCRdb names TRBD1, which stays unverified in the absence of DNA. The CDR3 runs 12 residues. The CDR3 region is CASTPGGGTKYF.

CDR3 in amino acids: CASSLGDGYNEKLFF. The chain combines TRBV5-1 with TRBJ1-4; TCRdb designates TRBD1, a call that cannot be tested without DNA. The germline gives CDR1 SGHRS, CDR2 YFSETQ. The CDR3 has 15 residues.

The CDR3 is CASSRGSGRVGETQYF. This chain links TRBV6-5 with TRBJ2-5; the D call from TCRdb, TRBD2, cannot be confirmed without DNA. Germline CDR1 is MNHEY and CDR2 is SVGAGI. The CDR3 is 16 residues long.

V gene TRBV20-1 combines with J gene TRBJ2-3; as DNA is missing, the TRBD2 call by TCRdb cannot be tested. The V gene's germline CDR1 is DFQATT and CDR2 SNEGSKA (reference sequence). This CDR3 has 15 amino acids. The chain's CDR3 is CSARDLAGVVDTQYF.

Here the CDR3 reads CATTSGSLAGELFF. The V and J genes are TRBV7-9 and TRBJ2-2. The CDR3 runs 14 residues. Germline CDR1 SEHNR, CDR2 FQNEAQ (reference sequence).

The rearrangement uses TRBV6-1 and TRBJ1-2; TCRdb indicates TRBD1, and absent DNA this call remains unverified. The CDR3 loop spans 13 amino acids. Germline CDR1 reads MNHNS; CDR2 reads SASEGT. CDR3 sequence: CASRGQGAYGYTF.

The chain employs TRBV2 and TRBJ1-2; TCRdb proposes TRBD1, but this gene call is untestable without DNA. This CDR3 has 14 residues. CDR1 and CDR2 from the germline V gene are SNHLY and FYNNEI. The CDR3 spells CASSERWGVHGYTF.

The chain links TRBV5-1 to TRBJ2-3; with no DNA, the TCRdb D assignment of TRBD1 cannot be verified. The CDR3 consists of 13 residues. Germline-derived CDR1 and CDR2 are SGHRS and YFSETQ. This CDR3 reads CASSEPHSDTQYF. The full variable domain, rest sourced from reference TRBV5-1 and TRBJ2-3, is KAGVTQTPRYLIKTRGQQVTLSCSPISGHRSVSWYQQTPGQGLQFLFEYFSETQRNKGNFPGRFSGRQFSNSRSEMNVSTLELGDSALYLCASSEPHSDTQYFGPGTRLTVL.

V gene TRBV20-1 combines with J gene TRBJ2-1; without DNA, the TCRdb call of TRBD2 cannot be checked. Per germline, CDR1 DFQATT and CDR2 SNEGSKA (reference sequence). CDR3 length equals 17 residues. CDR3 in amino acids: CSAREKGGSGSNNEQFF.

The chain uses TRBV9 and TRBJ1-2. The CDR3 runs to 15 residues. Germline-derived CDR1 and CDR2 are SGDLS and YYNGEE. CDR3 amino acids: CASSVEAISEYGYTF.

The chain couples TRBV11-2 to TRBJ2-2; TCRdb's D call, TRBD2, is unchecked because there is no DNA. This CDR3 comprises 15 residues. CDR1 and CDR2 (germline): SGHAT, FQNNGV. CDR3 residues: CASSEGLALPGELFF. The variable domain in full, completed from reference TRBV11-2 and TRBJ2-2, reads EAGVAQSPRYKIIEKRQSVAFWCNPISGHATLYWYQQILGQGPKLLIQFQNNGVVDDSQLPKDRFSAERLKGVDSTLKIQPAKLEDSAVYLCASSEGLALPGELFFGEGSRLTVL.

The genes are TRBV5-4 and TRBJ2-2; with no DNA, the TCRdb D assignment of TRBD2 cannot be verified. The CDR3 spans 17 residues. Germline values: CDR1 SGHNT, CDR2 YYREEE (reference sequence). The CDR3 spells CASSPNGGLATPGELFF.